This paragraph reports one T cell receptor (beta chain). The CDR3 extends over 12 amino acids. V was shortened by 1 base and J by 4 bases, with 8 bases between the two germline ends. The V gene's germline CDR1 is GTSNPN and CDR2 SVGIG (reference sequence). Method: immunoSEQ multiplex PCR; TCRdb's copy keeps in-frame clones and lacks some. Of about 89,000 clones listed, around 96% are singletons. These data come from a study of technical replicates of blood from a handful of donors. V and J are TRBV30 and TRBJ2-7, with a possible D match to TRBD1 (5 bases). The sample consisted of T cells isolated from PBMCs. This receptor was obtained from a human donor in good health. The CDR3 DNA follows: TGTGCCTGGAGTGGGACAAATTACGAGCAGTACTTC. Translation: CAWSGTNYEQYF.